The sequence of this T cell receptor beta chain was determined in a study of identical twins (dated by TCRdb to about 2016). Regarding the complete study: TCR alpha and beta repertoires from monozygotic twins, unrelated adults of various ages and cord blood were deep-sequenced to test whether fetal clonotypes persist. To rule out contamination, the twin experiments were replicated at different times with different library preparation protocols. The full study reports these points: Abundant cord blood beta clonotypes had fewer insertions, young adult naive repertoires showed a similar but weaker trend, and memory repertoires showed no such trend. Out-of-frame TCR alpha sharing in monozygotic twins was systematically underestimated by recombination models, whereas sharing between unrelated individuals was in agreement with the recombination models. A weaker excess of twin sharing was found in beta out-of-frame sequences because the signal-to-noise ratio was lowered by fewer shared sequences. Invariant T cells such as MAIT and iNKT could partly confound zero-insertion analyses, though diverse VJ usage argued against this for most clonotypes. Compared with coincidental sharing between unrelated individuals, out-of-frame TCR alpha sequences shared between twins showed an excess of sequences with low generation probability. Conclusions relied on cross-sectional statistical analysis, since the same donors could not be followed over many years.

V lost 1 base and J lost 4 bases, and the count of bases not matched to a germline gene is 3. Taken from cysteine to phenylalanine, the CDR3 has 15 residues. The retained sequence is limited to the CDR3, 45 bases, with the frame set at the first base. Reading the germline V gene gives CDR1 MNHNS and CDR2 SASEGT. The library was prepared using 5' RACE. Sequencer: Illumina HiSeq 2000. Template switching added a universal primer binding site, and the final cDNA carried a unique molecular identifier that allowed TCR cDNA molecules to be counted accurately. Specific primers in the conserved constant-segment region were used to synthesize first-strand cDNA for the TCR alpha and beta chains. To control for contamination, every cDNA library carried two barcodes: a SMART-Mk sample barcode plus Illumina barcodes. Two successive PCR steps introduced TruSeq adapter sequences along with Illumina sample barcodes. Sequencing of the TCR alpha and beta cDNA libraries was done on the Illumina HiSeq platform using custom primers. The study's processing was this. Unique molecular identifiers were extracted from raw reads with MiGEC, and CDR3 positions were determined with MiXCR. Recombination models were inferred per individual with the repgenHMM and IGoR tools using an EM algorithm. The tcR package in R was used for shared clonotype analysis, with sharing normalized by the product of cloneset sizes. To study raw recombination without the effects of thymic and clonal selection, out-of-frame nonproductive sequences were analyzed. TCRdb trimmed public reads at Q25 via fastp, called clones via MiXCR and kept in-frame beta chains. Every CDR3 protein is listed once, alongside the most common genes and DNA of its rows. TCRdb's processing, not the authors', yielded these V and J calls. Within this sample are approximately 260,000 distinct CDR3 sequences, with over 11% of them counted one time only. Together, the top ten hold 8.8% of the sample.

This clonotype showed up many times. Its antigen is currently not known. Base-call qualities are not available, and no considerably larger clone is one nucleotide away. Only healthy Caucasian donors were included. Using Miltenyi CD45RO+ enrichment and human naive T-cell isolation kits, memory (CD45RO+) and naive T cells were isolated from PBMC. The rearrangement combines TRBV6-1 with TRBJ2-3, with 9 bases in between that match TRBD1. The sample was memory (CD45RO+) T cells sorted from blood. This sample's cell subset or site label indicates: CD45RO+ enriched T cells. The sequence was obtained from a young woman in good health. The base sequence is TGTGCCAGCAGTGAAGAAACAGGGGGCGCAGATACGCAGTATTTT. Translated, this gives CASSEETGGADTQYF.